A selection of T cell receptor beta chains follows, all from one sample in a study of neoadjuvant anti-PD-1 for oral cavity cancer. Profiling relied on immunoSEQ multiplex PCR, and the TCRdb table lists in-frame clones only, not all of them. The sample records about 14,000 clones, 65% to 85% being singletons. Sequenced material: PBMCs, taken after nivolumab (anti-PD-1) treatment. Receptors were obtained from a person between 35 and 79 years old with oral cavity squamous cell carcinoma. Each CDR3 is given with its conserved first and last residue. The D gene is left open where the match is weak. Only part of the rows carry a size: once, few, many, or a class if the clone is expanded.

D	size	J	V	CDR3	DNA
-	-	TRBJ1-4	TRBV7-8	CASSPLAGQPGHEKLFF	TGTGCCAGCAGCCCCCTCGCTGGACAGCCTGGGCATGAAAAACTGTTTTTT
-	once	TRBJ1-5	TRBV6-5	CALVRPQHF	TGTGCCCTCGTACGGCCCCAGCATTTT
-	-	TRBJ2-1	TRBV5-1	CASMLGLDSGYNEQFF	TGCGCCAGCATGCTTGGGTTGGATAGCGGCTACAATGAGCAGTTCTTC
-	-	TRBJ1-1	TRBV29-1	CSVVGGGNTEAFF	TGCAGCGTTGTTGGGGGAGGGAACACTGAAGCTTTCTTT
-	-	TRBJ1-1	TRBV27	CASSLRGQLNTEAFF	TGTGCCAGCAGTTTAAGGGGTCAGTTGAACACTGAAGCTTTCTTT
-	once	TRBJ2-5	TRBV11-2	CASSFTISQYF	TGTGCCAGCAGCTTCACAATAAGCCAGTACTTC
TRBD2	-	TRBJ2-1	TRBV5-1	CASSFGTNSFYNEQFF	TGCGCCAGCAGCTTCGGGACTAACTCCTTTTACAATGAGCAGTTCTTC
-	-	TRBJ1-6	TRBV2	CASKLRGQYNSPLHF	TGTGCCAGCAAGTTACGCGGGCAGTATAATTCACCCCTCCACTTT
-	-	TRBJ2-2	TRBV19	CASSFPGVRTGTGELFF	TGTGCCAGTAGTTTTCCCGGCGTCCGGACGGGGACCGGGGAGCTGTTTTTT
TRBD1	-	TRBJ1-3	TRBV15	CATSSTNNEGAFGNTIYF	TGTGCCACCAGCAGCACTAACAACGAGGGGGCTTTCGGAAACACCATATATTTT
TRBD1	-	TRBJ1-1	TRBV6-1	CASNAGTGRGTEAFF	TGTGCCAGCAATGCCGGGACAGGTCGGGGCACTGAAGCTTTCTTT
TRBD1	-	TRBJ2-7	TRBV28	CASTLADRFYEQYF	TGTGCCAGCACCCTTGCGGACAGGTTCTACGAGCAGTACTTC
-	-	TRBJ1-1	TRBV6-5	CASSYSARANTEAFF	TGTGCCAGCAGTTACTCGGCCAGGGCAAACACTGAAGCTTTCTTT
-	-	TRBJ2-4	TRBV29-1	CSVESGLAKNIQYF	TGCAGCGTGGAGTCGGGCCTAGCCAAAAACATTCAGTACTTC
TRBD2	-	TRBJ2-1	TRBV11-3	CASSLGLAPHEQFF	TGTGCCAGCAGCTTAGGACTAGCACCCCATGAGCAGTTCTTC
-	-	TRBJ2-7	TRBV2	CASSETRGYEQYF	TGTGCCAGCAGTGAAACCAGGGGCTACGAGCAGTACTTC
-	few	TRBJ2-1	TRBV16	CASSQSLPRGYYNEQFF	TGTGCCAGCAGCCAATCCCTCCCACGGGGATACTACAATGAGCAGTTCTTC
TRBD1	-	TRBJ2-5	TRBV2	CASDRVLRKTQYF	TGTGCCAGCGACAGGGTCTTACGGAAGACCCAGTACTTC
-	-	TRBJ1-2	TRBV28	CASSSGNKSGYTF	TGTGCCAGCAGTTCAGGGAATAAGAGTGGCTACACCTTC
-	-	TRBJ1-5	TRBV19	CASSIQGQWNQPQHF	TGTGCCAGTAGTATTCAGGGGCAATGGAATCAGCCCCAGCATTTT
-	once	TRBJ2-1	TRBV5-6	CASSFNRNEQFF	TGTGCCAGCAGCTTTAACAGAAATGAGCAGTTCTTC
-	-	TRBJ2-6	TRBV11-2	CASSLVAVISGANVLTF	TGTGCCAGCAGCTTAGTGGCGGTTATCTCTGGGGCCAACGTCCTGACTTTC
TRBD2	-	TRBJ2-7	TRBV27	CASRPWGGSSGRREQYF	TGTGCCAGCAGACCTTGGGGAGGGAGCAGCGGACGGCGCGAGCAGTACTTC
-	-	TRBJ2-1	TRBV4-1	CASSQVVTYLVLYNEQFF	TGCGCCAGCAGCCAAGTCGTGACCTACCTAGTGCTGTACAATGAGCAGTTCTTC
-	once	TRBJ2-1	TRBV19	CASSIVGGRERNEQFF	TGTGCCAGTAGTATCGTAGGAGGGAGAGAACGCAATGAGCAGTTCTTC
-	-	TRBJ1-2	TRBV5-1	CASSLEGGFRDGYTF	TGCGCCAGCAGCTTGGAAGGGGGTTTTCGAGATGGCTACACCTTC
-	-	TRBJ1-1	TRBV5-4	CASSRAIWGLNTEAFF	TGTGCCAGCAGCCGGGCTATATGGGGGTTGAACACTGAAGCTTTCTTT
-	-	TRBJ1-2	TRBV5-1	CASSLGAGSHGYTF	TGCGCCAGCAGCTTGGGAGCAGGGAGCCATGGCTACACCTTC
-	-	TRBJ1-5	TRBV7-7	CASSWDIGNQPQHF	TGTGCTAGCAGCTGGGACATAGGGAATCAGCCCCAGCATTTT
TRBD2	-	TRBJ2-7	TRBV10-3	CAISEGGGRSYEQYF	TGTGCCATCAGTGAGGGCGGGGGACGGAGCTACGAGCAGTACTTC
-	-	TRBJ2-7	TRBV18	CASSRSSGSYEQYF	TGTGCCAGCTCTCGCAGCTCGGGGTCCTACGAGCAGTACTTC
-	-	TRBJ1-3	TRBV11-3	CASPYRVRGNTIYF	TGTGCCAGCCCCTATCGTGTCCGTGGAAACACCATATATTTT
-	-	TRBJ2-7	TRBV15	CATSRRDLTEQYF	TGTGCCACCAGCAGGCGGGACCTAACGGAGCAGTACTTC
TRBD2	-	TRBJ2-1	TRBV11-2	CASRPLAGMPYNEQFF	TGTGCCAGCAGACCACTAGCGGGAATGCCCTACAATGAGCAGTTCTTC
TRBD1	few	TRBJ1-6	TRBV2	CASSPGTANSPLHF	TGTGCCAGCAGCCCCGGGACAGCGAATTCACCCCTCCACTTT
-	-	TRBJ1-1	TRBV7-3	CASSLSDGMNTEAFF	TGTGCCAGCAGCTTATCGGACGGGATGAACACTGAAGCTTTCTTT
-	once	TRBJ1-3	TRBV7-8	CASSPRGAGNTIYF	TGTGCCAGCAGCCCTCGAGGGGCTGGAAACACCATATATTTT
TRBD2	once	TRBJ2-7	TRBV5-1	CASSLSGRAGEQYF	TGCGCCAGCAGCTTGAGCGGGAGGGCCGGCGAGCAGTACTTC
-	-	TRBJ1-2	TRBV27	CASRQGSYGYTF	TGTGCCAGCAGACAGGGAAGCTATGGCTACACCTTC
TRBD1	-	TRBJ1-1	TRBV30	CAWRARGMNTEAFF	TGTGCCTGGAGAGCCAGGGGGATGAACACTGAAGCTTTCTTT
-	-	TRBJ2-1	TRBV6-1	CASTSGGLSYNEQFF	TGTGCCAGCACCTCCGGGGGACTCTCCTACAATGAGCAGTTCTTC
-	-	TRBJ2-7	TRBV29-1	CSAVSGIYEQYF	TGCAGCGCCGTGAGCGGCATCTACGAGCAGTACTTC
-	-	TRBJ1-5	TRBV7-6	CASSLGVGGTSNQPQHF	TGTGCCAGCAGCTTAGGGGTTGGAGGGACTAGCAATCAGCCCCAGCATTTT
-	-	TRBJ2-5	TRBV27	CASSLRRRTLGETQYF	TGTGCCAGCAGTTTACGACGTCGGACCTTGGGGGAGACCCAGTACTTC
-	-	TRBJ1-4	TRBV10-3	CAISEYGTNEKLFF	TGTGCCATCAGTGAGTACGGGACTAATGAAAAACTGTTTTTT
-	-	TRBJ2-1	TRBV29-1	CSVDYGGDEQFF	TGCAGCGTTGATTACGGTGGAGATGAGCAGTTCTTC
TRBD2	-	TRBJ2-5	TRBV7-2	CASSREVAGATETQYF	TGTGCCAGCAGCAGAGAGGTGGCGGGAGCCACTGAGACCCAGTACTTC
TRBD1	-	TRBJ1-4	TRBV7-9	CASSSPTGGEKLFF	TGTGCCAGCAGCTCTCCGACAGGGGGTGAAAAACTGTTTTTT
-	once	TRBJ1-2	TRBV2	CASSEGGLNYGYTF	TGTGCCAGCAGTGAAGGTGGTCTAAACTATGGCTACACCTTC
TRBD1	-	TRBJ1-2	TRBV4-1	CASSRPGQKSYGYTF	TGCGCCAGCAGCCGACCGGGACAGAAGTCCTATGGCTACACCTTC
-	once	TRBJ1-2	TRBV6-5	CASSYSAAGGNYGYTF	TGTGCCAGCAGTTACTCGGCGGCGGGGGGTAACTATGGCTACACCTTC
TRBD1	few	TRBJ1-6	TRBV4-1	CASSQETGIDSPLHF	TGCGCCAGCAGCCAAGAGACAGGGATTGATTCACCCCTCCACTTT
TRBD2	-	TRBJ2-2	TRBV5-4	CASSKTSGRWGELFF	TGTGCCAGCAGCAAGACTAGCGGGAGGTGGGGGGAGCTGTTTTTT
-	-	TRBJ1-3	TRBV12-5	CASGLVQSGGNTIYF	TGTGCTAGTGGTTTGGTCCAGAGTGGTGGAAACACCATATATTTT
-	-	TRBJ1-5	TRBV2	CASSDYGRESNQPQHF	TGTGCCAGCAGTGATTACGGGAGGGAGAGCAATCAGCCCCAGCATTTT
TRBD1	few	TRBJ1-1	TRBV5-4	CASSWDDRGGTEAFF	TGTGCCAGCAGCTGGGACGACAGGGGTGGCACTGAAGCTTTCTTT
-	-	TRBJ2-5	TRBV7-3	CASSPPGVAETQYF	TGTGCCAGCAGCCCACCCGGGGTAGCCGAGACCCAGTACTTC